Described below is a single T cell receptor (beta chain) sequence and its context. CDR3 length: 13 amino acids. Trimming cost V 7 bases and J 6 bases; bases outside gene matches: 3. Germline values: CDR1 LNHDA, CDR2 SQIVND (reference sequence). These data come from a study of blood T cell repertoires in COVID-19. Study-wide context: Collection of acute and convalescent COVID-19 samples took place in the United States, Italy and Spain. Nucleic acid was either cDNA or gDNA, and it came from T cells, B-cell-depleted T cells, or PBMCs.

Per the authors' pipeline: Cell counts per sample came from amplifying reference gene primers. Repertoires were generated with immunoSEQ multiplex PCR, while TCRdb's copy carries only in-frame clones and drops some. That table is the source of V, J and clone size, and D and trimming were worked out from the DNA. The table includes some 87,000 clones, around 80% detected once. Sequencing was carried out using peripheral blood. V gene TRBV19 combines with J gene TRBJ1-4; the match to TRBD1 covers 9 bases. This TCR came from a man older than 75 with active or convalescent COVID-19. The CDR3 reads CASTGDRDEKLFF. As DNA, the CDR3 is TGTGCCAGTACGGGGGACAGGGATGAAAAACTGTTTTTT.